The 28 T cell receptor beta chains presented below share a single source sample, sequenced in a study of radiation and T cells in renal cell carcinoma. The time point: blood 2 weeks post-SBRT. Treatment meaning: 15 Gy SBRT to primary tumor, nephrectomy 4 weeks later. Only in-frame clones appear in the TCRdb table, and some are missing; sequencing was by immunoSEQ multiplex PCR. The sample yields some 130,000 clones, 70% to 90% seen once. The material was blood, obtained from a patient whose treatment included radiotherapy and nephrectomy. All receptors derive from a woman aged 70-85 years with renal cell carcinoma.

The genes are TRBV28 and TRBJ2-5; D is perhaps TRBD1 or TRBD2 (5 bases each). CDR1 and CDR2 (germline): MDHEN, SYDVKM. The CDR3 is 15 residues long. Trimming cost V 1 base and J 10 bases, with 19 bases left between them. CDR3 residues: CASSLSQRGRTNQYF. CDR3 DNA: TGTGCCAGCAGTTTATCTCAGAGGGGCAGGACAAACCAGTACTTC. Using reference TRBV28 and TRBJ2-5 for the parts outside the CDR3, the full variable domain is DVKVTQSSRYLVKRTGEKVFLECVQDMDHENMFWYRQDPGLGLRLIYFSYDVKMKEKGDIPEGYSVSREKKERFSLILESASTNQTSMYLCASSLSQRGRTNQYFGPGTRLLVL.

This chain links TRBV6-5 with TRBJ2-7, with no clear D. The CDR3 length is 11 residues. Germline V gene sequence: CDR1 MNHEY, CDR2 SVGAGI. V lost 2 bases to trimming and J lost 6 bases, with 5 bases between them. In DNA, the CDR3 is TGTGCCAGCAGTTACGGTCGCGAGCAGTACTTC. Amino acid sequence: CASSYGREQYF.

The chain recombines TRBV7-8 with TRBJ1-2; TRBD1 aligns across 8 bases. With V trimmed by 0 bases and J by 6 bases, 3 bases remained unmatched. This CDR3 is 14 amino acids long. Germline V gene data show CDR1 as SGHVS and CDR2 as FQNEAQ. This CDR3 reads CASSLAGQDNGYTF. CDR3 bases: TGTGCCAGCAGCTTAGCGGGACAGGACAATGGCTACACCTTC.

This clone was counted a few times. The V gene is TRBV6-5, the J gene TRBJ1-1; TRBD1 might be the D (6 bases). In germline, CDR1 is MNHEY, CDR2 SVGAGI. This CDR3 is built from 13 residues. Deletions cut 0 bases from V and 11 bases from J, with 13 bases between. Written as DNA, the CDR3 is TGTGCCAGCAGTTACTCGGCCAGGGGAATGGCTTTCTTT. Its protein product is CASSYSARGMAFF.

The chain joins TRBV7-2 to TRBJ2-1; no clear D. CDR1 SGHTA and CDR2 FQGNSA come from the germline V gene. V was trimmed by 5 bases and J by 9 bases, leaving 11 bases between them. There are 12 residues in the CDR3. The CDR3 DNA reads as TGTGCCAGCAGCCCATCCCCTTTTGAGCAGTTCTTC. Its protein product is CASSPSPFEQFF. Complete variable domain (other parts from reference TRBV7-2 and TRBJ2-1): GAGVSQSPSNKVTEKGKDVELRCDPISGHTALYWYRQSLGQGLEFLIYFQGNSAPDKSGLPSDRFSAERTGGSVSTLTIQRTQQEDSAVYLCASSPSPFEQFFGPGTRLTVL.

CDR3 DNA: TGTGCTATACACAGGGCAGAGACCCAGTACTTC. Its translation: CAIHRAETQYF. V gene TRBV7-7 combines with J gene TRBJ2-5, with D tentatively TRBD1 (6 bases). This CDR3 has 11 residues. Germline assignment: CDR1 SSHAT and CDR2 FNYEAQ (reference sequence).

The chain has TRBV27 and TRBJ2-7, with D perhaps given as TRBD1 or TRBD2 (6 bases each). Germline loops: CDR1 MNHEY, CDR2 SMNVEV (reference sequence). Trimming left V 3 bases short and J 4 bases short, with 16 bases between. The length of the CDR3 is 15 residues. The CDR3 protein is CASSFGRGGHYEQYF. The CDR3 coding sequence is TGTGCCAGCAGTTTCGGCAGGGGAGGCCATTACGAGCAGTACTTC.

J is TRBJ2-1 and V is TRBV5-1; 8 bases fit TRBD2. Germline CDR1 is SGHRS and CDR2 is YFSETQ. CDR3 length: 15 residues. J was trimmed by 5 bases and V by 0 bases; bases with no gene match: 4. CDR3 bases: TGCGCCAGCAGCTTGGCCACTAGCGGCGACAATGAGCAGTTCTTC. Translating gives CASSLATSGDNEQFF. The full variable domain, its missing parts supplied by reference TRBV5-1 and TRBJ2-1, is KAGVTQTPRYLIKTRGQQVTLSCSPISGHRSVSWYQQTPGQGLQFLFEYFSETQRNKGNFPGRFSGRQFSNSRSEMNVSTLELGDSALYLCASSLATSGDNEQFFGPGTRLTVL.

The gene calls are TRBV10-2 and TRBJ2-2; the D gene is possibly TRBD2 (5 bases). Germline lookup yields CDR1 WSHSY and CDR2 SAAADI. The CDR3 consists of 13 residues. Trimming removed 6 bases from V and 10 bases from J, with 15 bases in between. CDR3 protein: CASRERTSSELFF. The CDR3 coding sequence is TGCGCCAGCAGAGAGAGGACTTCATCGGAGCTGTTTTTT.

As DNA, the CDR3 is TGCGCCAGCAGTCGCCCCGGCAGGGGGAATGGCACTGAAGCTTTCTTT. It translates to CASSRPGRGNGTEAFF. This chain links TRBV23-1 with TRBJ1-1, with 7 bases identical to TRBD1. TRBV23-1 is an ORF; its function is uncertain. The V gene end was trimmed by 4 bases and the J gene end by 4 bases; junction bases not matched to a gene: 12. The CDR3 consists of 16 residues.

This sequence joins TRBV5-4 and TRBJ2-2; D possibly corresponds to TRBD1 (5 bases). Trimming took 0 bases from V and 5 from J, leaving 17 bases between them. The CDR3 contains 17 residues. The germline CDR1 and CDR2 sequences are SGHNT and YYREEE (reference sequence). The CDR3: CASSLESQGGKTGELFF. The CDR3, as DNA: TGTGCCAGCAGCTTGGAGTCCCAGGGTGGTAAAACCGGGGAGCTGTTTTTT.

The CDR3 coding sequence is TGTGCCAGCAGCCCCCCGAGTAGTGAGCAGTTCTTC. Translating it yields CASSPPSSEQFF. The rearrangement links TRBV7-2 to TRBJ2-1; no clear D gene. V was pared by 5 bases and J by 9 bases, with 11 bases between. CDR1 is SGHTA, CDR2 FQGNSA, per germline. The CDR3 spans 12 residues. Combining the CDR3 with reference TRBV7-2 and TRBJ2-1 gives the whole variable domain GAGVSQSPSNKVTEKGKDVELRCDPISGHTALYWYRQSLGQGLEFLIYFQGNSAPDKSGLPSDRFSAERTGGSVSTLTIQRTQQEDSAVYLCASSPPSSEQFFGPGTRLTVL.

This clone was detected a few times. V is TRBV7-2 and J is TRBJ2-7; 9 nucleotides line up with TRBD2. This CDR3 spans 16 amino acids. Germline trimming cut 5 bases from V and 2 bases from J; bases unmatched to any gene: 10. Germline V CDR1 and CDR2: SGHTA, FQGNSA. The CDR3 region is CASSAGLAGSTYEQYF. In DNA form, the CDR3 reads TGTGCCAGCAGCGCCGGCCTAGCGGGGTCAACCTACGAGCAGTACTTC.

The chain combines TRBV19 with TRBJ1-3; D not resolved. Germline V lookup: CDR1 LNHDA, CDR2 SQIVND (reference sequence). The CDR3 is made up of 15 amino acids. Trimming left V 2 bases short and J 0 bases short, with 8 bases between. DNA of the CDR3: TGTGCCAGTAGTATACCCCGGCCCTCTGGAAACACCATATATTTT. Protein product: CASSIPRPSGNTIYF.

The chain links TRBV5-1 to TRBJ2-3, with 10 bases identical to TRBD2. CDR1 and CDR2 (germline): SGHRS, YFSETQ. The J segment lost 1 base and the V segment lost 2 bases, leaving 1 base of the junction unmatched. The CDR3 extends over 15 amino acids. As DNA, the CDR3 is TGCGCCAGCAGCTTCGGGACTAGCGGCACAGATACGCAGTATTTT. Protein product: CASSFGTSGTDTQYF.

The genes are TRBV5-1 and TRBJ2-1; 13 bases agree with TRBD2. Looked up from germline, CDR1 is SGHRS and CDR2 is YFSETQ. CDR3 length: 16 amino acids. Trimming at V came to 4 bases and at J to 4 bases, leaving 5 bases not matched to a gene. CDR3 amino acids: CASSQTSGGSYNEQFF. For the CDR3, the DNA is TGCGCCAGCAGCCAGACTAGCGGGGGGTCATACAATGAGCAGTTCTTC.

The V gene is TRBV7-9, the J gene TRBJ1-2, with TRBD1 matching 8 bases. Germline CDR1 reads SEHNR; CDR2 reads FQNEAQ (reference sequence). V lost 4 bases, J lost 4 bases, and 5 bases stayed unmatched. The CDR3 length is 14 residues. The CDR3 DNA sequence: TGTGCCAGCAGCTCTCAGGGGGCAGGCTATGGCTACACCTTC. This encodes CASSSQGAGYGYTF.

This clone has only one observation. The rearrangement uses TRBV6-1 and TRBJ1-2, with a weak D call TRBD1 (5 bases). This CDR3 has 13 amino acids. Deletions cut 6 bases from V and 5 bases from J, with 13 bases between. Per germline, CDR1 MNHNS and CDR2 SASEGT. DNA of the CDR3: TGTGCCAGCAGAAAGGGACCGACTTATGGCTACACCTTC. It codes for CASRKGPTYGYTF.

The V gene is TRBV6-4, the J gene TRBJ2-5, with D possibly TRBD1 on 5 matching bases. The CDR3 extends over 13 amino acids. V lost 3 bases and J lost 9, with 14 bases in between. Germline CDR1 and CDR2: MRHNA and SNTAGT. The CDR3 here is CASSEGAVGPQYF. The CDR3 DNA reads as TGTGCCAGCAGTGAAGGGGCAGTTGGTCCCCAGTACTTC.

V and J are TRBV4-3 and TRBJ2-5; TRBD2 matches 12 bases. Germline V gene sequence: CDR1 LGHNA, CDR2 YSLEER. This CDR3 comprises 16 residues. Germline trimming cut 4 bases from V and 5 bases from J; bases unmatched to any gene: 8. CDR3 nucleotide sequence: TGCGCCAGCAGCCGTAAAGGACTAGCGGGGCCGGAGACCCAGTACTTC. It translates to CASSRKGLAGPETQYF.

This chain links TRBV5-1 with TRBJ2-3, with 7 positions matching TRBD2. The CDR3 runs to 16 residues. J gave up 2 bases and V 0 bases, and 6 bases lay outside the gene matches. Per germline, CDR1 SGHRS and CDR2 YFSETQ. CDR3 in DNA: TGCGCCAGCAGCTTGGCTGGGGGGGGAAACACAGATACGCAGTATTTT. Translating gives CASSLAGGGNTDTQYF.

V usage is TRBV19 and J usage is TRBJ1-6, with unresolved D. The CDR3 runs to 13 residues. The V gene's germline CDR1 is LNHDA and CDR2 SQIVND (reference sequence). V was trimmed by 5 bases and J by 7 bases, leaving 9 bases between them. CDR3 amino acids: CASSPGRNSPLHF. The CDR3 DNA reads as TGTGCCAGTAGTCCCGGGCGCAATTCACCCCTCCACTTT. The full variable domain, completed using reference TRBV19 and TRBJ1-6, is DGGITQSPKYLFRKEGQNVTLSCEQNLNHDAMYWYRQDPGQGLRLIYYSQIVNDFQKGDIAEGYSVSREKKESFPLTVTSAQKNPTAFYLCASSPGRNSPLHFGNGTRLTVT.

The genes are TRBV7-2 and TRBJ1-1; D remains ambiguous. V lost 0 bases, J lost 1 base, and 9 bases lay in between. Germline CDR1 is SGHTA and CDR2 is FQGNSA. CDR3 length: 15 amino acids. The CDR3 nucleotides read TGTGCCAGCAGCTTAGCGGGCGGGAGGAACACTGAAGCTTTCTTT. This translates into CASSLAGGRNTEAFF.

CDR3 in DNA: TGTGCCAGTAGTATAGAGTTGGCTAGCGGGTTCCCCGGGGAGCTGTTTTTT. It specifies CASSIELASGFPGELFF. The J gene is TRBJ2-2, the V gene TRBV19; 8 bases match TRBD2. The length of the CDR3 is 17 residues. Germline CDR1 is LNHDA and CDR2 is SQIVND (reference sequence). J was trimmed by 6 bases and V by 0 bases; bases with no gene match: 9.

This clone is a singleton in its sample. The chain combines TRBV7-2 with TRBJ2-3, with 10 nucleotides matching TRBD2. The CDR3 loop spans 15 amino acids. Germline V gives CDR1 SGHTA, CDR2 FQGNSA. With V trimmed by 3 bases and J by 1 base, 1 base remained unmatched. DNA for the CDR3: TGTGCCAGCAGCTTCCTAGCGGGGGGCACAGATACGCAGTATTTT. This encodes CASSFLAGGTDTQYF.

The chain joins TRBV19 to TRBJ1-2, with 7 bases identical to TRBD1. V lost 6 bases and J lost 5; bases outside the gene matches: 12. The CDR3 runs 15 residues. Germline V gives CDR1 LNHDA, CDR2 SQIVND (reference sequence). Here the CDR3 reads CASRFSPGQLYGYTF. The CDR3, as DNA: TGTGCCAGTAGATTCTCGCCGGGACAGTTATATGGCTACACCTTC.

V is TRBV5-1 and J is TRBJ2-7; D is unclear. CDR3 length: 13 residues. V shed 0 bases and J shed 3 bases, with 7 bases lying between them. Germline V gene data show CDR1 as SGHRS and CDR2 as YFSETQ. The CDR3 nucleotides read TGCGCCAGCAGCTTGGGGGTAGACTACGAGCAGTACTTC. This translates into CASSLGVDYEQYF.

This clone was observed a single time. This rearrangement joins TRBV5-1 to TRBJ2-3, with TRBD2 matching over 7 bases. Trimming took 5 bases from V and 2 from J; bases not matched to a gene: 8. CDR1 SGHRS and CDR2 YFSETQ come from the germline V gene. This CDR3 comprises 15 residues. CDR3 sequence reads: CASRPQRGITDTQYF. CDR3 DNA sequence: TGCGCCAGCAGACCACAGCGGGGAATCACAGATACGCAGTATTTT.